Following are 21 T cell receptor beta chains from one sample sequenced in a study of control samples from healthy donors and cancer patients. Produced via immunoSEQ multiplex PCR; TCRdb's table is partial and in-frame only. The table includes roughly 170,000 clones, around 94% detected once. Source material: blood. These receptor sequences come from a woman aged 18-35 years in good health.

V is TRBV5-1 and J is TRBJ2-7; D gene unclear. CDR3 length equals 14 residues. Germline V gene sequence: CDR1 SGHRS, CDR2 YFSETQ. The V end lost 1 base, the J end lost 3 bases, and 11 bases lay between the germline ends. DNA of the CDR3: TGCGCCAGCAGCTTGTCTGGCACAAGCTACGAGCAGTACTTC. It codes for CASSLSGTSYEQYF.

The chain links TRBV6-5 to TRBJ2-5; D is tentatively TRBD1 or TRBD2 (5 bases each). V was trimmed by 6 bases and J by 1 base, leaving 15 bases between them. This CDR3 is 15 amino acids long. Germline V gene lookup returns CDR1 MNHEY and CDR2 SVGAGI. This chain's CDR3 is CASRRGLALQETQYF. The CDR3 nucleotides are TGTGCCAGCAGGAGGGGCCTAGCTCTCCAAGAGACCCAGTACTTC.

This clone was counted between two and nine times. The chain carries TRBV3-1 (or the pseudogene TRBV3-2) and TRBJ1-6, with TRBD1 matching over 9 bases. Germline CDR1 is LGHDT and CDR2 is YNNKEL (reference sequence). Trimming cost V 1 base and J 10 bases; bases outside gene matches: 2. CDR3 length: 14 amino acids. This CDR3 reads CASSQGTGVSPLHF. Written as DNA, the CDR3 is TGTGCCAGCAGCCAAGGGACAGGGGTGTCACCCCTCCACTTT.

The rearrangement links TRBV20-1 to TRBJ2-3, with D tentatively TRBD1 (5 bases). CDR1 and CDR2 (germline): DFQATT, SNEGSKA (reference sequence). The CDR3 totals 15 residues. V was clipped by 3 bases and J by 0 bases, with 13 bases between them. CDR3 amino acids: CSASDSEDSTDTQYF. The DNA for the CDR3 is TGCAGTGCTAGTGACAGTGAAGACAGCACAGATACGCAGTATTTT.

As DNA, the CDR3 is TGTGCCAGCAGTTCAAGCGGGGGCCGTACAGATACGCAGTATTTT. Its translation is CASSSSGGRTDTQYF. The chain couples TRBV6-5 to TRBJ2-3, with 8 nucleotides matching TRBD2. The CDR3 has 15 amino acids. Looked up from germline, CDR1 is MNHEY and CDR2 is SVGAGI. V lost 4 bases and J lost 3; bases outside the gene matches: 6.

This chain joins TRBV5-1 and TRBJ1-1; D might be TRBD1 (5 bases). This CDR3 is built from 13 residues. The V gene's germline CDR1 is SGHRS and CDR2 YFSETQ. Trimming shortened V by 1 base and J by 3 bases, and 7 bases separated the two germline ends. The CDR3 nucleotides are TGCGCCAGCAGCTTGTCAGGGTACACTGAAGCTTTCTTT. Translating gives CASSLSGYTEAFF. The whole variable domain, filled in from reference TRBV5-1 and TRBJ1-1, reads KAGVTQTPRYLIKTRGQQVTLSCSPISGHRSVSWYQQTPGQGLQFLFEYFSETQRNKGNFPGRFSGRQFSNSRSEMNVSTLELGDSALYLCASSLSGYTEAFFGQGTRLTVV.

CDR3 bases: TGTGCCAGCAGTCAGGCCGGTGAGAATCAGCCCCAGCATTTT. Encoded protein: CASSQAGENQPQHF. The rearrangement links TRBV6-6 to TRBJ1-5; the D is unclear. Germline V lookup: CDR1 MNHNY, CDR2 SVGAGI (reference sequence). The CDR3 runs to 14 residues. Trimming shortened V by 5 bases and J by 4 bases, and 12 bases separated the two germline ends.

This clone was found once. The chain uses TRBV19 and TRBJ2-3; no definite D call. V gave up 10 bases and J gave up 5 bases, with 16 bases separating them. Germline-derived CDR1 and CDR2 are LNHDA and SQIVND (reference sequence). The length of the CDR3 is 13 residues. CDR3 residues: CATQSWGIDTQYF. The CDR3 DNA reads TGTGCCACCCAGTCATGGGGAATAGATACGCAGTATTTT.

V gene TRBV19 combines with J gene TRBJ2-7; D possibly uses TRBD1 or TRBD2 (5 bases each). From germline, CDR1 is LNHDA and CDR2 SQIVND (reference sequence). The CDR3 sequence is 13 residues long. Trimming shortened V by 6 bases and J by 2 bases, and 11 bases separated the two germline ends. CDR3 protein: CASRGDAAYEQYF. CDR3 in DNA: TGTGCCAGTAGGGGGGACGCCGCCTACGAGCAGTACTTC.

The chain employs TRBV15 and TRBJ1-4; D uncertain. There are 17 residues in the CDR3. CDR1 and CDR2 (germline): LNHNV, YYDKDF (reference sequence). The germline V and J ends were trimmed by 1 base and 0 bases, with 12 bases remaining between them. CDR3 region: CATSRGLLSTTNEKLFF. The CDR3 DNA reads TGTGCCACCAGCAGAGGGCTTTTGAGCACAACTAATGAAAAACTGTTTTTT.

This rearrangement joins TRBV7-9 to TRBJ1-1; a weak D match, TRBD1 (6 bases). Germline V gene lookup returns CDR1 SEHNR and CDR2 FQNEAQ (reference sequence). The CDR3 runs to 14 residues. Trimming cost V 0 bases and J 9 bases, with 14 bases left between them. The CDR3 region is CASSLAIQGSKAFF. The CDR3 DNA reads as TGTGCCAGCAGCTTAGCAATACAGGGCAGCAAAGCTTTCTTT.

J is TRBJ1-6 and V is TRBV4-3; a possible D gene is TRBD1 (6 bases). V lost 4 bases and J 0 bases, leaving 25 bases between the germline ends. CDR1 is LGHNA and CDR2 is YSLEER in the germline V gene. CDR3 length: 21 residues. The CDR3 protein is CASSRLGGGTAKSSYNSPLHF. The CDR3 region has the DNA TGCGCCAGCAGCCGCCTAGGGGGGGGAACGGCTAAGAGCTCCTATAATTCACCCCTCCACTTT.

CDR3 coding DNA: TGTGCCAGCAGCCTCGGAACATCATTCAGGGCCCTCCACTTT. This gives the protein CASSLGTSFRALHF. The chain carries TRBV7-3 and TRBJ1-6, with TRBD1 as a possible D gene (5 bases). Germline values: CDR1 SGHTA, CDR2 FQGTGA. The ends were cut back, 5 bases at V and 14 bases at J, with 19 bases in the middle. The CDR3 spans 14 residues.

The chain is built from TRBV21-1 and TRBJ1-4. TRBV21-1 is classified as a pseudogene. The CDR3 sequence is 19 residues long. In nucleotides, the CDR3 is TGTGCCAGCAGCGAACCCGGGACCTCCTCCTGGAGTGTTTGTGAAAAACTGTTTTTT. It encodes CASSEPGTSSWSVCEKLFF.

CDR3 bases: TGTGCCAGCAGCCAAGATTTCGGACAGGGGAATCAGCCCCAGCATTTT. This encodes CASSQDFGQGNQPQHF. The rearrangement uses TRBV3-1 (or the pseudogene TRBV3-2) and TRBJ1-5, with 9 bases that match TRBD1. This CDR3 comprises 16 residues. The V segment lost 0 bases and the J segment 4 bases; nucleotides outside the gene matches: 4. Per the germline V gene, CDR1 is LGHDT and CDR2 is YNNKEL (reference sequence).

The sample holds a few counts of this clone. The chain joins TRBV10-3 to TRBJ2-5, with 7 bases lining up with TRBD1. Trimming cost V 4 bases and J 5 bases; bases outside gene matches: 10. This CDR3 is 15 amino acids long. Germline CDR1 ENHRY, CDR2 SYGVKD. The CDR3 sequence is CAISVGQPYEETQYF. The CDR3 nucleotides are TGTGCCATCAGTGTGGGACAGCCCTACGAGGAGACCCAGTACTTC.

The chain carries TRBV7-9 and TRBJ1-2; 7 nucleotides agree with TRBD1. V shed 4 bases, J shed 4 bases, and the junction held 6 bases outside the gene matches. CDR1 and CDR2 from the germline V gene are SEHNR and FQNEAQ (reference sequence). The CDR3 sequence is 14 residues long. The DNA for the CDR3 is TGTGCCAGCAGCTCCGGGACAGACGCCTATGGCTACACCTTC. It is translated as CASSSGTDAYGYTF.

The rearrangement links TRBV5-6 to TRBJ1-1; D is uncertain. The CDR3 sequence is 12 residues long. CDR1 SGHDT and CDR2 YYEEEE come from the germline V gene. V was pared by 0 bases and J by 7 bases, with 7 bases between. The CDR3 reads CASSLERVEAFF. The DNA for the CDR3 is TGTGCCAGCAGCTTGGAGAGGGTTGAAGCTTTCTTT.

V gene TRBV9 combines with J gene TRBJ2-3, with a tentative D call TRBD1 (6 bases). CDR1 SGDLS and CDR2 YYNGEE come from the germline V gene. The V end lost 3 bases, the J end lost 2 bases, and 10 bases lay between the germline ends. This CDR3 comprises 14 residues. In DNA form, the CDR3 reads TGTGCCAGCAGCGCGTGGACAGTCACAGATACGCAGTATTTT. As protein: CASSAWTVTDTQYF.

This clone has only one observation. The chain has TRBV20-1 and TRBJ2-3; 8 bases match TRBD2. After removal of 3 bases from V and 0 bases from J, the junction contained 2 bases not matched to a gene. The CDR3 runs 14 residues. The germline V gene encodes CDR1 DFQATT and CDR2 SNEGSKA (reference sequence). The CDR3 sequence: CSASLAGSTDTQYF. CDR3 nucleotide sequence: TGCAGTGCTAGTTTAGCGGGAAGCACAGATACGCAGTATTTT.

V is TRBV12-2 and J is TRBJ1-1. TRBV12-2 constitutes a pseudogene. The CDR3 runs 12 residues. DNA for the CDR3: TGTGCAAGTCGCTTAAGTAGGACTGAAGCTTTCTTT. Translating gives CASRLSRTEAFF.